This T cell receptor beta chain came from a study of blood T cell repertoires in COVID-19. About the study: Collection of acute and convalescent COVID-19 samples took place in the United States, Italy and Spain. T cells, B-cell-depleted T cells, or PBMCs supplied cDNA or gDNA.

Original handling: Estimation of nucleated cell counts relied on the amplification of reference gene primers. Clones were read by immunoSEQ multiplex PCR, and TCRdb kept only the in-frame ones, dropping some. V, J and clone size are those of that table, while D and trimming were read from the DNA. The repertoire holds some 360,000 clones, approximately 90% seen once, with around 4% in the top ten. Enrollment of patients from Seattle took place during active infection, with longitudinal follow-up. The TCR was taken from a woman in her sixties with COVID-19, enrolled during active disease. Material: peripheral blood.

This chain's CDR3 is CATSDTKRQGLGGYTF. In nucleotides, the CDR3 is TGTGCCACCAGTGACACTAAAAGACAGGGCCTAGGAGGCTACACCTTC. This chain connects TRBV24-1 to TRBJ1-2; TRBD1 matches 7 bases. V lost 4 bases and J lost 8; bases outside the gene matches: 15. CDR3 length: 16 residues. Looked up from germline, CDR1 is KGHDR and CDR2 is SFDVKD.